The 15 T cell receptor beta chains below come from one sample, sequenced in a study of T cell responses to AZD1222 COVID-19 vaccine. Clones were sequenced by immunoSEQ multiplex PCR, and TCRdb holds only the in-frame ones, with some missing. The table shows 97,000 or so clones, with approximately 86% occurring only once. The sample was peripheral blood, taken on day 0 of AZD1222 vaccination. The origin of the receptors is an adult in good health.

The chain recombines TRBV18 with TRBJ2-5; no firm D call. V lost 3 bases and J lost 4, with 15 bases in between. This CDR3 has 15 residues. Looked up from germline, CDR1 is KGHSH and CDR2 is LQKENI. Here the CDR3 reads CASSPAIPTAETQYF. DNA for the CDR3: TGTGCCAGCTCACCTGCAATACCAACCGCAGAGACCCAGTACTTC.

V is TRBV5-4 and J is TRBJ2-7; D is perhaps TRBD1 (6 bases). This CDR3 is 12 amino acids long. V lost 4 bases, J lost 7 bases, and 12 bases lay in between. Germline loops: CDR1 SGHNT, CDR2 YYREEE (reference sequence). This chain's CDR3 is CASSRQGREQYF. As DNA, the CDR3 is TGTGCCAGCAGCCGCCAGGGGCGGGAGCAGTACTTC.

The rearrangement links TRBV11-2 to TRBJ1-1; no reliable D call. Trimming left V 2 bases short and J 6 bases short, with 13 bases between. Germline assignment: CDR1 SGHAT and CDR2 FQNNGV. The CDR3 runs 14 residues. The DNA for the CDR3 is TGTGCCAGCAGCTTATCTCGGATGAATGCTGAAGCTTTCTTT. Amino acids: CASSLSRMNAEAFF.

The chain carries TRBV7-3 and TRBJ1-1; a weak D match, TRBD1 (6 bases). Looked up from germline, CDR1 is SGHTA and CDR2 is FQGTGA. The CDR3 covers 14 residues. The ends were cut back, 5 bases at V and 0 bases at J, with 10 bases in the middle. CDR3 in amino acids: CASSRTGLNTEAFF. The CDR3 nucleotides are TGTGCCAGCAGCAGAACAGGGTTGAACACTGAAGCTTTCTTT.

The V and J genes are TRBV7-9 and TRBJ2-1; TRBD1 aligns across 9 bases. Germline lookup yields CDR1 SEHNR and CDR2 FQNEAQ (reference sequence). This CDR3 spans 16 amino acids. J was trimmed by 9 bases and V by 1 base; bases with no gene match: 10. The CDR3 region has the DNA TGTGCCAGCAGCTTAGGGGGTTTACAGGGGGCGATTGAGCAGTTCTTC. Translating it yields CASSLGGLQGAIEQFF.

This clone showed up just once. This chain uses TRBV15 with TRBJ1-3; D gene uncertain. This CDR3 spans 15 amino acids. With 0 bases removed from V and 4 bases from J, the gap between germline ends came to 10 bases. Germline CDR1 reads LNHNV; CDR2 reads YYDKDF (reference sequence). CDR3 DNA: TGTGCCACCAGCAGAGAGTCCGGCTTAGGAAACACCATATATTTT. Encoded protein: CATSRESGLGNTIYF.

Concerning this clone itself: Other DNA sequences from this sample encode an identical CDR3 as well. The chain joins TRBV12-3 or TRBV12-4 to TRBJ1-5; no clear D. This CDR3 contains 12 residues. V lost 1 base and J lost 7, with 5 bases in between. The CDR3 coding sequence is TGTGCCAGCAGTTTAGGAGGGCAGCCCCAGCATTTT. It yields the protein CASSLGGQPQHF.

The chain links TRBV9 to TRBJ2-1; a possible D gene is TRBD2 (6 bases). This CDR3 has 12 amino acids. Germline V gene lookup returns CDR1 SGDLS and CDR2 YYNGEE. With 7 bases removed from V and 5 bases from J, the gap between germline ends came to 10 bases. CDR3 loop: CASGGMDNEQFF. CDR3 nucleotide sequence: TGTGCCAGCGGGGGGATGGACAATGAGCAGTTCTTC.

This chain joins TRBV5-5 and TRBJ2-1; TRBD2 matches 8 bases. V dropped 3 bases and J dropped 4; count of bases not matched to a gene: 12. The CDR3 consists of 17 residues. Germline V CDR1 and CDR2: SGHKS, YYEKEE (reference sequence). CDR3: CASSYIIAGPRYNEQFF. The CDR3 nucleotides are TGTGCCAGCAGCTACATAATAGCGGGGCCCAGATACAATGAGCAGTTCTTC. Looking up the rest from reference TRBV5-5 and TRBJ2-1 gives the full variable domain: DAGVTQSPTHLIKTRGQQVTLRCSPISGHKSVSWYQQVLGQGPQFIFQYYEKEERGRGNFPDRFSARQFPNYSSELNVNALLLGDSALYLCASSYIIAGPRYNEQFFGPGTRLTVL.

This chain uses TRBV7-2 with TRBJ1-6; D is undetermined. The germline gives CDR1 SGHTA, CDR2 FQGNSA. The CDR3 runs 14 residues. V gave up 4 bases and J gave up 8 bases, with 12 bases separating them. This CDR3 is CASSYPRGDSPLHF. Written as DNA, the CDR3 is TGTGCCAGCAGCTACCCCCGCGGGGATTCACCCCTCCACTTT.

The chain joins TRBV15 to TRBJ2-2; the match to TRBD1 covers 10 bases. There are 17 residues in the CDR3. Unmatched junction bases numbered 5, after V lost 1 base and J lost 3 bases. Germline CDR1 reads LNHNV; CDR2 reads YYDKDF (reference sequence). Here the CDR3 reads CATSRAVTGGDTGELFF. In DNA, the CDR3 is TGTGCCACCAGCAGAGCCGTGACAGGGGGCGACACCGGGGAGCTGTTTTTT.

This clone appeared a single time. This chain connects TRBV5-1 to TRBJ2-7, with D possibly TRBD1 on 6 matching bases. The CDR3 consists of 15 residues. Trimming stripped 4 bases from V and 7 bases from J, with 21 bases between. CDR1 is SGHRS and CDR2 is YFSETQ in the germline V gene. In nucleotides, the CDR3 is TGCGCCAGCAGCACCGAAGACAGGAGAGGTGGAGAGCAGTACTTC. Amino acids: CASSTEDRRGGEQYF.

The chain recombines TRBV11-2 with TRBJ2-7, with TRBD2 matching over 14 bases. The CDR3 length is 17 residues. Germline-derived CDR1 and CDR2 are SGHAT and FQNNGV. The junction had 7 bases not matched to a gene; V was cut back by 6 bases and J by 0 bases. This chain's CDR3 is CASSPTSGGASSYEQYF. Here the CDR3 DNA reads TGTGCCAGCAGTCCGACTAGCGGGGGGGCGAGCTCCTACGAGCAGTACTTC. The full variable domain, in which reference TRBV11-2 and TRBJ2-7 provide the parts outside the CDR3, is EAGVAQSPRYKIIEKRQSVAFWCNPISGHATLYWYQQILGQGPKLLIQFQNNGVVDDSQLPKDRFSAERLKGVDSTLKIQPAKLEDSAVYLCASSPTSGGASSYEQYFGPGTRLTVT.

This clone showed up just a few times. The rearrangement uses TRBV6-5 and TRBJ1-2, with D possibly TRBD1 on 6 matching bases. CDR3 length: 15 amino acids. Germline CDR1 MNHEY, CDR2 SVGAGI. Trimming took 0 bases from V and 3 from J, leaving 11 bases between them. The DNA for the CDR3 is TGTGCCAGCAGTTACTCGAGGCAGGGGTACTATGGCTACACCTTC. This sequence encodes CASSYSRQGYYGYTF.

The J gene is TRBJ2-2, the V gene TRBV7-2; weak D call: TRBD2 (5 bases). Germline-derived CDR1 and CDR2 are SGHTA and FQGNSA. Trimming left V 5 bases short and J 2 bases short, with 12 bases between. The CDR3 consists of 15 residues. The CDR3 DNA follows: TGTGCCAGCAGCCTTAGGGCGGGCAACACCGGGGAGCTGTTTTTT. It specifies CASSLRAGNTGELFF.